These 16 T cell receptor beta chains were all obtained from the same sample, sequenced in a study of shared clonotypes between healthy human individuals. Using immunoSEQ multiplex PCR, the repertoire was profiled, and TCRdb retains in-frame clones only, with some absent. Of about 2.5 million clones in the sample, roughly 92% were seen once. The sequencing sample was made of naive CD4+ T cells from PBMCs. Subset of the sample: CD45RA+ positively selected. The receptors derive from a young man in good health. Some clones in this sample may be carry-over from other donors' samples.

J is TRBJ2-6 and V is TRBV5-1; maybe TRBD1 (5 bases). V was cut by 0 bases and J by 1 base, with 8 bases left in between. The CDR3 loop spans 16 amino acids. The V gene's germline CDR1 is SGHRS and CDR2 YFSETQ. The CDR3 DNA reads TGCGCCAGCAGCTTGGTTCAGGGATCTGGGGCCAACGTCCTGACTTTC. This translates into CASSLVQGSGANVLTF.

The chain links TRBV6-1 to TRBJ2-5; D assignment may be TRBD1 or TRBD2 (6 bases each). The V and J ends lost 2 bases and 2 bases respectively, with 18 bases between them. The germline CDR1 and CDR2 sequences are MNHNS and SASEGT. The CDR3 is 17 amino acids. CDR3 residues: CASSELVRGRGQETQYF. CDR3 DNA sequence: TGTGCCAGCAGTGAACTTGTACGGGGGCGAGGGCAAGAGACCCAGTACTTC.

J is TRBJ2-7 and V is TRBV10-2; D unclear. The germline V gene encodes CDR1 WSHSY and CDR2 SAAADI. CDR3 length: 14 amino acids. The V end lost 10 bases, the J end lost 3 bases, and 19 bases lay between the germline ends. As DNA, the CDR3 is TGCGCCACTGGGCCCCTTCCGGAAAACTACGAGCAGTACTTC. This encodes CATGPLPENYEQYF.

The chain is built from TRBV7-9 and TRBJ2-3; the D gene could be TRBD1 or TRBD2 (6 bases each). Trimming stripped 1 base from V and 1 base from J, with 15 bases between. Germline CDR1 reads SEHNR; CDR2 reads FQNEAQ (reference sequence). The CDR3 length is 17 residues. The CDR3 protein is CASSLVSGAKGTDTQYF. CDR3 DNA: TGTGCCAGCAGCTTAGTTTCGGGGGCCAAGGGCACAGATACGCAGTATTTT.

The chain uses TRBV28 and TRBJ2-2; TRBD2 agrees at 14 bases. The V and J ends lost 2 bases and 4 bases, in that order; junction bases with no gene match: 3. Germline V gene data show CDR1 as MDHEN and CDR2 as SYDVKM. This CDR3 region has 17 residues. DNA of the CDR3: TGTGCCAGCAGTTTAAGGACTAGCGGGAGGCCCACCGGGGAGCTGTTTTTT. Translating it yields CASSLRTSGRPTGELFF.

This clone was picked up one time. The chain has TRBV25-1 and TRBJ2-1; TRBD1 matches at 9 bases. Germline lookup yields CDR1 MGHDK and CDR2 SYGVNS. Losses at the gene ends were 4 bases for V and 4 bases for J; bases not matched to a gene: 5. This CDR3 contains 15 residues. The CDR3 sequence: CASSAYRGQYNEQFF. The CDR3 nucleotides are TGTGCCAGCAGTGCATACAGGGGGCAATACAATGAGCAGTTCTTC.

This chain uses TRBV6-6 with TRBJ2-7, with 7 bases matching TRBD1. V lost 5 bases to trimming and J lost 1 base; unmatched junction nucleotides: 11. The germline V gene encodes CDR1 MNHNY and CDR2 SVGAGI (reference sequence). The CDR3 has 16 residues. This chain's CDR3 is CASSPRARQGSYEQYF. As DNA, the CDR3 is TGTGCCAGCAGTCCGCGCGCGCGACAGGGATCCTACGAGCAGTACTTC.

V usage is TRBV2 and J usage is TRBJ2-1; possibly TRBD1 for D (5 bases). Germline CDR1 SNHLY, CDR2 FYNNEI. This CDR3 is 11 amino acids long. With 6 bases removed from V and 13 bases from J, the gap between germline ends came to 13 bases. For the CDR3, the DNA is TGTGCCAGCAGGCTAGACAGTTATCAGTTCTTC. Protein product: CASRLDSYQFF.

This chain connects TRBV5-6 to TRBJ2-5, with D possibly matching TRBD2 (6 bases). The CDR3 spans 14 residues. The ends were cut back, 6 bases at V and 1 base at J, with 13 bases in the middle. Germline CDR1 reads SGHDT; CDR2 reads YYEEEE. CDR3 in amino acids: CASKSSGGQETQYF. CDR3 nucleotides: TGTGCCAGCAAGTCTTCCGGGGGCCAAGAGACCCAGTACTTC.

The CDR3 protein is CASSRNHGTGGTDTQYF. CDR3 coding DNA: TGTGCCAGCAGCCGGAACCACGGGACAGGGGGTACAGATACGCAGTATTTT. The rearrangement uses TRBV28 and TRBJ2-3, with 11 bases aligning to TRBD1. Germline V gene lookup returns CDR1 MDHEN and CDR2 SYDVKM. This CDR3 region has 17 residues. Losses at the gene ends were 6 bases for V and 3 bases for J; bases not matched to a gene: 11.

The chain uses TRBV7-9 and TRBJ1-1; no definite D call. Germline-derived CDR1 and CDR2 are SEHNR and FQNEAQ (reference sequence). CDR3 length: 14 residues. V was pared by 5 bases and J by 4 bases, with 14 bases between. CDR3 in amino acids: CASSHPRGSTEAFF. The CDR3 bases are TGTGCCAGCAGCCACCCTCGCGGGAGCACTGAAGCTTTCTTT. Full variable domain (rest looked up from reference TRBV7-9 and TRBJ1-1): DTGVSQNPRHKITKRGQNVTFRCDPISEHNRLYWYRQTLGQGPEFLTYFQNEAQLEKSRLLSDRFSAERPKGSFSTLEIQRTEQGDSAMYLCASSHPRGSTEAFFGQGTRLTVV.

On this clone: Additional DNA sequences in this sample encode the identical CDR3. The rearrangement links TRBV5-1 to TRBJ2-7; D may be TRBD2 (5 bases). The length of the CDR3 is 12 residues. The V gene lost 0 bases and the J gene lost 4 bases, with 5 bases spanning the gap. Per the germline V gene, CDR1 is SGHRS and CDR2 is YFSETQ. CDR3 amino acids: CASSLGGYEQYF. The CDR3, as DNA: TGCGCCAGCAGCTTGGGCGGGTACGAGCAGTACTTC. Full variable domain (missing parts from reference TRBV5-1 and TRBJ2-7): KAGVTQTPRYLIKTRGQQVTLSCSPISGHRSVSWYQQTPGQGLQFLFEYFSETQRNKGNFPGRFSGRQFSNSRSEMNVSTLELGDSALYLCASSLGGYEQYFGPGTRLTVT.

Details on this clone: Other DNA sequences from this sample encode an identical CDR3 as well. The CDR3 region has the DNA TGTGCCAGCAGCCGTAGCGGGACAGATACGCAGTATTTT. Translating it yields CASSRSGTDTQYF. The genes are TRBV4-2 and TRBJ2-3; TRBD2 agrees at 7 bases. CDR1 is LGHNA, CDR2 YNFKEQ, per germline. The CDR3 covers 13 residues. Germline trimming cut 4 bases from V and 3 bases from J; bases unmatched to any gene: 1.

The CDR3 coding sequence is TGTGCCAGCAGCGGGGGACTAGGAAGGTACGAGCAGTACTTC. Protein: CASSGGLGRYEQYF. The chain joins TRBV9 to TRBJ2-7; 8 nucleotides align to TRBD2. Looked up from germline, CDR1 is SGDLS and CDR2 is YYNGEE. The CDR3 is 14 residues long. The ends lost 3 bases at V and 4 bases at J; junction bases unmatched: 6. The whole variable domain, remainder taken from reference TRBV9 and TRBJ2-7, is DSGVTQTPKHLITATGQRVTLRCSPRSGDLSVYWYQQSLDQGLQFLIQYYNGEERAKGNILERFSAQQFPDLHSELNLSSLELGDSALYFCASSGGLGRYEQYFGPGTRLTVT.

The V and J genes are TRBV6-6 and TRBJ2-1; D is undetermined. V lost 5 bases and J 15 bases, leaving 17 bases between the germline ends. The CDR3 spans 12 residues. CDR1 MNHNY and CDR2 SVGAGI come from the germline V gene (reference sequence). CDR3 loop: CASSADVYVRFF. The CDR3 DNA reads as TGTGCCAGCAGTGCGGACGTCTATGTTCGGTTCTTC.

The V and J genes are TRBV21-1 and TRBJ1-1. TRBV21-1 is a listed pseudogene. The CDR3 totals 14 residues. CDR3: CASSRDRVLAEAFF. The CDR3 DNA is TGTGCCAGCAGTCGAGACCGGGTTCTTGCTGAAGCTTTCTTT.